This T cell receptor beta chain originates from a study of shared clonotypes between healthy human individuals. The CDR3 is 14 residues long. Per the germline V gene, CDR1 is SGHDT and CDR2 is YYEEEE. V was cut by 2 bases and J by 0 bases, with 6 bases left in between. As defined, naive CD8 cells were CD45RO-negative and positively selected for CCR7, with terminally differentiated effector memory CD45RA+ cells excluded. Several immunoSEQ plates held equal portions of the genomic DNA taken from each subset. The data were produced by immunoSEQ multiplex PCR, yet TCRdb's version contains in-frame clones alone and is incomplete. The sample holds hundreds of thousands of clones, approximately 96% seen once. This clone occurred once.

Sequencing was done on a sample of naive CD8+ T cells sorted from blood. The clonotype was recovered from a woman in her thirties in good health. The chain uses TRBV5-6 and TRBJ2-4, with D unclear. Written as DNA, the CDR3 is TGTGCCAGCAGCTTTGGGTTAGCCAAAAACATTCAGTACTTC. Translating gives CASSFGLAKNIQYF.